This T cell receptor (beta chain) was identified during a study of blood T cells in healthy people across ages. General observations from the study: Per million T cells, TCR beta diversity dropped about linearly as age rose. CMV infection status of these donors was not known.

This clonotype occurred a few times. The antigen is not known. PCR was performed a second time for about 6 to 12 cycles using a sample-barcoded 5' primer and a J-beta primer mix. TCRdb passed the 5' RACE reads through MiXCR, listing each CDR3 protein once. The table has under 700,000 distinct CDR3 sequences, less than 25% seen once; the top ten hold roughly 9%. There are 13 residues in the CDR3. V shed 6 bases and J shed 0 bases, with 6 bases lying between them. These data also featured in a second study, about T cells of mothers and their children. From that paper: Biologically related mothers and children overlapped slightly more than unrelated pairs, a non-significant difference.

This clonotype was sampled from a boy aged 5 to 17 in good health. This chain links TRBV12-3 or TRBV12-4 with TRBJ1-3; D remains ambiguous. Sequencing was performed on blood. CDR3 in amino acids: CASSGGSGNTIYF. CDR3 DNA sequence: TGTGCCAGCAGCGGCGGCTCTGGAAACACCATATATTTT.